The 19 T cell receptor beta chains reported below all come from one sample, sequenced in a study of CD8+CD57+ T cells in acquired aplastic anemia. CDR3 and TCR beta VDJ profiling relied on genomic DNA as the template. MiXCR, run by TCRdb on the reads, gives a single entry per CDR3 protein. This table holds 190,000 or so distinct CDR3 sequences, 61% found once. The material sequenced was sorted CD4+, CD8+, or CD8+CD57+ T cells (not recorded which) from PBMCs. Every receptor here comes from a human donor in good health.

This clonotype has at least ten counts. This chain links TRBV14 with TRBJ2-3; 12 bases align to TRBD2. V lost 5 bases and J lost 1; bases outside the gene matches: 13. This CDR3 has 19 residues. Germline V gene sequence: CDR1 SGHDN, CDR2 FVKESK. The CDR3 DNA reads as TGTGCCAGCAGCACACGGACTAGCGGGACAAGGAGGGGCACAGATACGCAGTATTTT. Protein: CASSTRTSGTRRGTDTQYF. Filled out from reference TRBV14 and TRBJ2-3, the complete variable domain reads EAGVTQFPSHSVIEKGQTVTLRCDPISGHDNLYWYRRVMGKEIKFLLHFVKESKQDESGMPNNRFLAERTGGTYSTLKVQPAELEDSGVYFCASSTRTSGTRRGTDTQYFGPGTRLTVL.

The chain employs TRBV24-1 and TRBJ1-5; no clear D gene. The CDR3 is made up of 15 amino acids. The germline V gene encodes CDR1 KGHDR and CDR2 SFDVKD. The V gene lost 1 base and the J gene lost 11 bases, with 17 bases spanning the gap. The CDR3 here is CATSDFRTSLETQHF. Here the CDR3 DNA reads TGTGCCACCAGTGATTTCCGGACTAGCCTAGAGACCCAGCATTTT.

This rearrangement joins TRBV29-1 to TRBJ1-3; 7 bases are shared with TRBD1. The V segment lost 7 bases and the J segment 2 bases; nucleotides outside the gene matches: 5. Germline V gene lookup returns CDR1 SQVTM and CDR2 ANQGSEA. CDR3 size: 13 residues. As DNA, the CDR3 is TGCAGCGACCCGCAGGGGGCTGGAAACACCATATATTTT. It translates to CSDPQGAGNTIYF.

V and J are TRBV7-9 and TRBJ1-5, with D tentatively TRBD1 (5 bases). Trimming pared 3 bases from V and 4 bases from J, leaving 16 bases between. Germline V gene lookup returns CDR1 SEHNR and CDR2 FQNEAQ (reference sequence). The CDR3 loop spans 16 amino acids. In DNA, the CDR3 is TGTGCCAGCAGCTTGGCCGGGACGGCTTCTAATCAGCCCCAGCATTTT. Translated: CASSLAGTASNQPQHF.

This clonotype was seen a few times. The rearrangement links TRBV7-3 to TRBJ2-7, with D perhaps given as TRBD1 or TRBD2 (5 bases each). Germline V gives CDR1 SGHTA, CDR2 FQGTGA. The V and J ends lost 5 bases and 0 bases respectively, with 14 bases between them. The CDR3 length is 15 residues. The CDR3 loop reads CASSPTGTTSYEQYF. CDR3 in DNA: TGTGCCAGCAGCCCAACCGGGACCACCTCCTACGAGCAGTACTTC. Full variable domain (remainder filled in from reference TRBV7-3 and TRBJ2-7): GAGVSQTPSNKVTEKGKYVELRCDPISGHTALYWYRQSLGQGPEFLIYFQGTGAADDSGLPNDRFFAVRPEGSVSTLKIQRTERGDSAVYLCASSPTGTTSYEQYFGPGTRLTVT.

This clonotype was counted ten times or more. V and J are TRBV6-1 and TRBJ2-1, with 11 bases identical to TRBD2. Germline V gene data show CDR1 as MNHNS and CDR2 as SASEGT. The CDR3 extends over 13 amino acids. V dropped 4 bases and J dropped 10; count of bases not matched to a gene: 3. The CDR3 DNA follows: TGTGCCAGCAGTGGACCTAGCGGGGGGGAGCAGTTCTTC. It specifies CASSGPSGGEQFF.

This chain uses TRBV27 with TRBJ2-7; 9 bases match TRBD1. V dropped 6 bases and J dropped 3; count of bases not matched to a gene: 0. Per germline, CDR1 MNHEY and CDR2 SMNVEV (reference sequence). This CDR3 contains 12 residues. CDR3 residues: CASRGQGYEQYF. For the CDR3, the DNA is TGTGCCAGCAGGGGACAGGGCTACGAGCAGTACTTC.

The chain has TRBV7-8 and TRBJ2-7; D gene unclear. Germline CDR1 is SGHVS and CDR2 is FQNEAQ. The ends were cut back, 0 bases at V and 3 bases at J, with 12 bases in the middle. The length of the CDR3 is 15 residues. CDR3 protein: CASSLAPETNYEQYF. DNA for the CDR3: TGTGCCAGCAGCTTAGCGCCGGAAACTAACTACGAGCAGTACTTC.

This clonotype was detected once. A read error may produce the germline difference seen at one junction end. The genes are TRBV9 and TRBJ2-7, with no clear D. CDR1 is SGDLS, CDR2 YYNGEE, per germline. CDR3 length: 14 residues. The DNA of the CDR3 is TGTGCCAGCGGCGTAGCAAGTAGCTCCTACGAGCAGTACTTC. Its protein is CASGVASSSYEQYF.

The J gene is TRBJ2-6, the V gene TRBV6-1; D is unresolved. V lost 5 bases and J lost 0, with 8 bases in between. The CDR3 consists of 15 residues. Germline values: CDR1 MNHNS, CDR2 SASEGT. CDR3 DNA: TGTGCCAGCAGTTACTCACTCTCTGGGGCCAACGTCCTGACTTTC. This translates into CASSYSLSGANVLTF.

The V and J genes are TRBV10-3 and TRBJ1-2, with D possibly being TRBD1 (5 bases). The CDR3 consists of 14 residues. Germline CDR1 and CDR2: ENHRY and SYGVKD. The ends were cut back, 3 bases at V and 2 bases at J, with 10 bases in the middle. The CDR3 DNA reads TGTGCCATCAGTGAAAGGGGTACGAACTATGGCTACACCTTC. It specifies CAISERGTNYGYTF.

This chain uses TRBV2 with TRBJ1-4, with D possibly being TRBD1 (6 bases). The CDR3 has 12 amino acids. Germline V gene data show CDR1 as SNHLY and CDR2 as FYNNEI. Trimming stripped 5 bases from V and 13 bases from J, with 14 bases between. CDR3 sequence: CASSSTGWRLFF. DNA for the CDR3: TGTGCCAGCAGTTCCACAGGGTGGCGACTGTTTTTT.

This clonotype was detected many times. This rearrangement joins TRBV4-2 to TRBJ2-7, with 10 bases that match TRBD2. The CDR3 covers 17 residues. Germline CDR1 LGHNA, CDR2 YNFKEQ. V shed 0 bases and J 0 bases; nucleotides not matched to a gene: 5. The CDR3 bases are TGTGCCAGCAGCCAAGATCTGCTAGCGGGGGACTCCTACGAGCAGTACTTC. It translates to CASSQDLLAGDSYEQYF.

The rearrangement joins TRBV12-3 or TRBV12-4 to TRBJ2-5; perhaps TRBD2 as D (6 bases). Trimming shortened V by 6 bases and J by 4 bases, and 9 bases separated the two germline ends. This CDR3 has 12 residues. This CDR3 reads CASSGTGETQYF. The CDR3 bases are TGTGCCAGCAGCGGGACTGGAGAGACCCAGTACTTC.

The table lists this clonotype with many counts. V gene TRBV6-4 combines with J gene TRBJ2-2; D not certain. This CDR3 is built from 13 residues. CDR1 and CDR2 from the germline V gene are MRHNA and SNTAGT. The V gene lost 4 bases and the J gene lost 3 bases, with 6 bases spanning the gap. The CDR3 DNA follows: TGTGCCAGCAGTGGGGCAGACACCGGGGAGCTGTTTTTT. This gives the protein CASSGADTGELFF.

The rearrangement joins TRBV7-3 to TRBJ2-1; 9 positions match TRBD2. The germline V gene encodes CDR1 SGHTA and CDR2 FQGTGA. CDR3 length: 16 amino acids. V lost 2 bases and J lost 5; bases outside the gene matches: 7. The CDR3 here is CASSLEAGGPNNEQFF. The CDR3 DNA is TGTGCCAGCAGCTTAGAGGCGGGGGGGCCCAACAATGAGCAGTTCTTC.

This clonotype was recorded only once. This chain joins TRBV12-3 or TRBV12-4 and TRBJ1-2; D is undetermined. Between the trimmed V and J ends, which lost 9 bases and 3 bases, there was a span of 14 bases. The CDR3 length is 13 residues. CDR3 DNA sequence: TGTGCCAGAAGCTTAGGTACGGACTATGGCTACACCTTC. It is translated as CARSLGTDYGYTF.

The rearrangement joins TRBV20-1 to TRBJ2-2; weak D call: TRBD2 (5 bases). CDR3 length: 14 residues. V was cut by 4 bases and J by 4 bases, with 13 bases left in between. The germline V gene encodes CDR1 DFQATT and CDR2 SNEGSKA (reference sequence). CDR3 sequence: CSANTQRFTGELFF. CDR3 nucleotide sequence: TGCAGTGCTAATACCCAGCGGTTCACCGGGGAGCTGTTTTTT.

The chain uses TRBV20-1 and TRBJ2-7, with TRBD1 matching 9 bases. With 5 bases clipped from V and 3 bases from J, the junction kept 8 bases outside the gene matches. Germline assignment: CDR1 DFQATT and CDR2 SNEGSKA (reference sequence). This CDR3 comprises 14 residues. The CDR3 DNA reads as TGCAGTGCTGGGGACAGGGAGAGCTACTACGAGCAGTACTTC. The encoded protein is CSAGDRESYYEQYF.